These 24 T cell receptor beta chains originate from one sample sequenced in a study of cytomegalovirus exposure and HLA in healthy donors (TCRdb year 2017). Libraries came from the immunoSEQ multiplex PCR assay. For the multiplex PCR, a mixture combining 60 forward primers for TCR Vbeta segments and 13 reverse primers for TCR Jbeta segments was used. The table comes from immuneACCESS by way of TCRdb, which keeps in-frame sequences with V and J called. Part of the clones is missing from these tables; in studies checked, under half for an unresolved V gene and the rest for unknown reasons. This sample's clone table shows 93,000 or so clones. The ten largest clonotypes hold about 3% of the sample. Material for sequencing was PBMCs. These receptors came from a man between 40 and 49 years old in good health and CMV-seronegative.

The J gene is TRBJ1-1, the V gene TRBV27; no reliable D call. Trimming removed 5 bases at V and 2 bases at J, with 15 bases between. Germline assignment: CDR1 MNHEY and CDR2 SMNVEV (reference sequence). The CDR3 runs 15 residues. For the CDR3, the DNA is TGTGCCAGCAGTCCCTTGGGAGAAGTAAACACTGAAGCTTTCTTT. Translating gives CASSPLGEVNTEAFF.

The rearrangement uses TRBV30 and TRBJ1-1; D remains unclear. V dropped 1 base and J dropped 1 base, with 16 bases sitting between them. CDR1 is GTSNPN and CDR2 is SVGIG in the germline V gene (reference sequence). The CDR3 has 16 residues. The CDR3 DNA reads TGTGCCTGGAGTGGCGCGGGAAAGACTGCGAACACTGAAGCTTTCTTT. Protein: CAWSGAGKTANTEAFF.

The V call is TRBV7-9, the J call TRBJ1-5; maybe TRBD1 (6 bases). The CDR3 contains 14 residues. Germline V gene data show CDR1 as SEHNR and CDR2 as FQNEAQ (reference sequence). V was pared by 5 bases and J by 2 bases, with 10 bases between. The CDR3 bases are TGTGCCAGCAGCCTACAGGGTCGCAATCAGCCCCAGCATTTT. Translation: CASSLQGRNQPQHF.

The chain uses TRBV10-1 and TRBJ2-3; D uncertain. Germline V gene lookup returns CDR1 WNHNN and CDR2 SYGVQD (reference sequence). The CDR3 runs to 13 residues. Trimming stripped 3 bases from V and 5 bases from J, with 9 bases between. The CDR3 nucleotides read TGCGCCAGCAGTGAATTTCGTCGAGATACGCAGTATTTT. Its protein product is CASSEFRRDTQYF.

V usage is TRBV6-5 and J usage is TRBJ2-7; 13 nucleotides agree with TRBD2. CDR3 length: 15 amino acids. Germline CDR1 is MNHEY and CDR2 is SVGAGI. Losses at the gene ends were 6 bases for V and 4 bases for J; bases not matched to a gene: 6. CDR3 in DNA: TGTGCCAGCAGGCCCCGGACTAGCGGGGGTTACGAGCAGTACTTC. It translates to CASRPRTSGGYEQYF.

The chain couples TRBV7-8 to TRBJ1-5; D is possibly TRBD1 (5 bases). V was pared by 4 bases and J by 0 bases, with 7 bases between. From germline, CDR1 is SGHVS and CDR2 FQNEAQ. CDR3 length: 14 amino acids. The CDR3 DNA follows: TGTGCCAGCAGCTCGACAGCTAGCAATCAGCCCCAGCATTTT. Its translation is CASSSTASNQPQHF. Full variable domain (missing parts from reference TRBV7-8 and TRBJ1-5): GAGVSQSPRYKVAKRGQDVALRCDPISGHVSLFWYQQALGQGPEFLTYFQNEAQLDKSGLPSDRFFAERPEGSVSTLKIQRTQQEDSAVYLCASSSTASNQPQHFGDGTRLSIL.

This sequence joins TRBV5-4 and TRBJ1-6; 7 bases map to TRBD1. The germline CDR1 and CDR2 sequences are SGHNT and YYREEE (reference sequence). CDR3 length equals 16 residues. V shed 0 bases and J 1 base; nucleotides not matched to a gene: 1. Here the CDR3 reads CASSLGGQSYNSPLHF. The CDR3 region has the DNA TGTGCCAGCAGCTTGGGGGGACAGTCCTATAATTCACCCCTCCACTTT.

The J gene is TRBJ2-7, the V gene TRBV7-2; 15 bases agree with TRBD2. The CDR3 covers 19 residues. The junction had 11 bases not matched to a gene; V was cut back by 3 bases and J by 2 bases. CDR1 and CDR2 from the germline V gene are SGHTA and FQGNSA. CDR3 in amino acids: CASSFPTGTSGGIPYEQYF. DNA for the CDR3: TGTGCCAGCAGCTTTCCTACGGGGACTAGCGGGGGGATTCCCTACGAGCAGTACTTC.

J is TRBJ1-1 and V is TRBV7-6; maybe TRBD1 (6 bases). This CDR3 contains 15 residues. Germline V gene lookup returns CDR1 SGHVS and CDR2 FNYEAQ. The V gene lost 0 bases and the J gene lost 1 base, with 9 bases spanning the gap. In DNA form, the CDR3 reads TGTGCCAGCAGCTTAGCGCAGACAGGGAACACTGAAGCTTTCTTT. It codes for CASSLAQTGNTEAFF.

The J gene is TRBJ1-4, the V gene TRBV5-1; D may be TRBD1 (5 bases). Germline CDR1 SGHRS, CDR2 YFSETQ. Trimming pared 1 base from V and 5 bases from J, leaving 12 bases between. CDR3 length: 15 residues. The CDR3 bases are TGCGCCAGCAGCTTGTCGGGGGAGGAGAATGAAAAACTGTTTTTT. It specifies CASSLSGEENEKLFF.

This chain links TRBV13 with TRBJ2-7; TRBD2 aligns across 10 bases. Germline CDR1 is PRHDT and CDR2 is FYEKMQ (reference sequence). V gave up 3 bases and J gave up 2 bases; unmatched junction bases: 7. The length of the CDR3 is 16 residues. CDR3 residues: CASSFWVAGGTYEQYF. As DNA, the CDR3 is TGTGCCAGCAGCTTTTGGGTAGCGGGAGGCACCTACGAGCAGTACTTC.

This sequence joins TRBV7-2 and TRBJ2-5; 9 bases map to TRBD1. TRBJ2-7 explains the end of the DNA better; the J call may be wrong. This CDR3 contains 14 residues. Germline V CDR1 and CDR2: SGHTA, FQGNSA. The CDR3 bases are TGTGCCAGCAGCCTCGGGACAGGGCCCTACGAGCAGTACTTC. Translation: CASSLGTGPYEQYF.

The chain uses TRBV11-2 and TRBJ2-2, with a possible D match to TRBD1 (6 bases). The length of the CDR3 is 17 residues. The germline V and J ends were trimmed by 0 bases and 5 bases, with 16 bases remaining between them. Germline V gene lookup returns CDR1 SGHAT and CDR2 FQNNGV. The CDR3 DNA reads TGTGCCAGCAGCTTAGATCTCGTACAGGGTAGGACCGGGGAGCTGTTTTTT. It specifies CASSLDLVQGRTGELFF.

This chain uses TRBV11-2 with TRBJ1-4; D is possibly TRBD1 (5 bases). The V gene lost 4 bases and the J gene lost 7 bases, with 16 bases spanning the gap. This CDR3 is 15 amino acids long. CDR1 and CDR2 (germline): SGHAT, FQNNGV. The CDR3 region is CASSSQGGWGEKLFF. DNA of the CDR3: TGTGCCAGCAGCTCCCAGGGCGGTTGGGGTGAAAAACTGTTTTTT.

The V gene is TRBV19, the J gene TRBJ2-3; 8 positions agree with TRBD2. CDR3 size: 15 residues. V shed 3 bases and J 3 bases; nucleotides not matched to a gene: 5. Germline loops: CDR1 LNHDA, CDR2 SQIVND (reference sequence). The CDR3 loop is CASSIGGVGTDTQYF. The CDR3 DNA reads as TGTGCCAGTAGTATCGGGGGGGTTGGTACAGATACGCAGTATTTT.

The V gene is TRBV9, the J gene TRBJ2-1, with no clear D. V lost 0 bases to trimming and J lost 8 bases, with 15 bases between them. The CDR3 contains 15 residues. The V gene's germline CDR1 is SGDLS and CDR2 YYNGEE. CDR3 in amino acids: CASSVDVSTGYEQFF. CDR3 coding DNA: TGTGCCAGCAGCGTAGATGTCAGCACGGGTTATGAGCAGTTCTTC.

The V call is TRBV19, the J call TRBJ1-2, with a possible D match to TRBD1 (5 bases). CDR1 is LNHDA, CDR2 SQIVND, per germline (reference sequence). There are 14 residues in the CDR3. With 2 bases removed from V and 5 bases from J, the gap between germline ends came to 12 bases. CDR3 coding DNA: TGTGCCAGTAGTATACCAGGGTCACATTATGGCTACACCTTC. Amino acid sequence: CASSIPGSHYGYTF.

The gene calls are TRBV5-1 and TRBJ2-7; 10 nucleotides line up with TRBD1. CDR3 length equals 14 residues. CDR1 is SGHRS and CDR2 is YFSETQ in the germline V gene. The V segment lost 0 bases and the J segment 7 bases; nucleotides outside the gene matches: 4. CDR3 in amino acids: CASSLGDRGGEQYF. CDR3 bases: TGCGCCAGCAGCTTGGGGGACAGGGGCGGTGAGCAGTACTTC. The full variable domain, its missing parts supplied by reference TRBV5-1 and TRBJ2-7, is KAGVTQTPRYLIKTRGQQVTLSCSPISGHRSVSWYQQTPGQGLQFLFEYFSETQRNKGNFPGRFSGRQFSNSRSEMNVSTLELGDSALYLCASSLGDRGGEQYFGPGTRLTVT.

The chain couples TRBV18 to TRBJ2-6; 7 bases line up with TRBD2. The CDR3 loop spans 17 amino acids. Germline V gives CDR1 KGHSH, CDR2 LQKENI. J lost 1 base, V lost 2 bases, and 5 bases had no gene match. CDR3 sequence: CASSPGTTVSGANVLTF. In DNA, the CDR3 is TGTGCCAGCTCACCAGGGACTACCGTATCTGGGGCCAACGTCCTGACTTTC.

V is TRBV6-1 and J is TRBJ2-1; 14 positions match TRBD2. The germline CDR1 and CDR2 sequences are MNHNS and SASEGT. The junction had 7 bases not matched to a gene; V was cut back by 11 bases and J by 7 bases. CDR3 length: 14 amino acids. CDR3 nucleotide sequence: TGTGCCGGATCCGGGACTAGCGGGAGAAATGAGCAGTTCTTC. It translates to CAGSGTSGRNEQFF.

As regards this clone: The sample carries other DNA sequences with the same CDR3. This sequence joins TRBV5-1 and TRBJ1-3; 7 positions match TRBD1. In germline, CDR1 is SGHRS, CDR2 YFSETQ. This CDR3 contains 15 residues. The V segment lost 0 bases and the J segment 1 base; nucleotides outside the gene matches: 1. The CDR3: CASSLAGGSGNTIYF. The CDR3 DNA is TGCGCCAGCAGCTTGGCAGGGGGATCTGGAAACACCATATATTTT. The variable domain in full, completed from reference TRBV5-1 and TRBJ1-3, reads KAGVTQTPRYLIKTRGQQVTLSCSPISGHRSVSWYQQTPGQGLQFLFEYFSETQRNKGNFPGRFSGRQFSNSRSEMNVSTLELGDSALYLCASSLAGGSGNTIYFGEGSWLTVV.

V is TRBV6-6 and J is TRBJ2-1; 7 bases align to TRBD2. CDR1 and CDR2 from the germline V gene are MNHNY and SVGAGI (reference sequence). Losses at the gene ends were 11 bases for V and 8 bases for J; bases not matched to a gene: 15. This CDR3 is built from 14 residues. CDR3 loop: CAAQRGGLRDEQFF. CDR3 nucleotides: TGTGCCGCTCAGAGGGGAGGGCTGCGCGATGAGCAGTTCTTC.

The CDR3 sequence is CASSVAGTGGTGELFF. CDR3 DNA sequence: TGTGCCAGCAGCGTAGCTGGGACAGGGGGGACCGGGGAGCTGTTTTTT. The chain couples TRBV9 to TRBJ2-2; TRBD1 matches at 11 bases. Germline CDR1 is SGDLS and CDR2 is YYNGEE. This CDR3 comprises 16 residues. V was pared by 0 bases and J by 5 bases, with 3 bases of the junction left unmatched.

The J gene is TRBJ2-1, the V gene TRBV2, with a possible D match to TRBD2 (5 bases). Germline V CDR1 and CDR2: SNHLY, FYNNEI. The CDR3 length is 15 residues. The V gene lost 4 bases and the J gene lost 3 bases, with 13 bases spanning the gap. As DNA, the CDR3 is TGTGCCAGCAGTGGGGCCGGGATTGACTACAATGAGCAGTTCTTC. Its protein product is CASSGAGIDYNEQFF.